The source of this T cell receptor beta chain is a study of blood T cell repertoires in COVID-19. The CDR3 has 17 residues. CDR1 is LNHNV and CDR2 is YYDKDF in the germline V gene (reference sequence). V was trimmed by 1 base and J by 2 bases, leaving 18 bases between them. Assay used: immunoSEQ multiplex PCR; TCRdb lists only in-frame clones, some missing. The top ten clones hold around 7.2% of a sample with 50,000 to 65,000 clones, roughly nine tenths of them seen once. The receptor was isolated from a woman in her fifties or sixties with active or convalescent COVID-19. This chain links TRBV15 with TRBJ2-7; no definite D call. Sequenced: peripheral blood. The CDR3 DNA reads TGTGCCACCAGCAGAGGTGGCAGCTCTACTACTACCTACGAGCAGTACTTC. Protein sequence: CATSRGGSSTTTYEQYF.